This paragraph covers one TCR beta chain sequence. V was clipped by 0 bases and J by 4 bases, with 12 bases between them. The CDR3 consists of 15 residues. Germline V gene sequence: CDR1 LGHNA, CDR2 YNFKEQ. This sample was taken from a study of human T cells and chemical hapten exposure. Time point of the sample: patch test 3, about 24 weeks after DPC sensitization. Regarding treatment: therapeutic diphenylcyclopropenone sensitization with weekly scalp DPC. Via MiXCR, TCRdb re-called the RACE reads, giving one row per CDR3 protein. The data show about 190,000 distinct CDR3 sequences, around a quarter seen once.

The chain recombines TRBV4-2 with TRBJ1-2; TRBD1 might be the D (5 bases). The receptor's source is a woman aged 40 to 50 with alopecia areata. Some clones in this sample may be carry-over from other donors' samples. This specimen was whole blood, taken in connection with sensitization to the hapten diphenylcyclopropenone (DPC). CDR3 coding DNA: TGTGCCAGCAGCCAAGATCGGAAGGGACGCTATGGCTACACCTTC. Translating it yields CASSQDRKGRYGYTF.